A selection of T cell receptor beta chains follows, all from one sample in a study of control samples from healthy donors and cancer patients. The data were produced by immunoSEQ multiplex PCR, yet TCRdb's version contains in-frame clones alone and is incomplete. Among some 140,000 clones listed, roughly 90% were seen once. Sample: blood. The origin of the receptors is a man aged 25 to 40 in good health. CDR3s include the opening cysteine and the closing phenylalanine or tryptophan. The D gene is left open where the match is weak. Only some rows state a clone size, as once, few, many or a class for expanded clones.

cdr3_nt cdr3_aa j_call v_call clone_size d_call
TGTGCCAGCAGCGCGGACGGATGGGGTTACAATGAGCAGTTCTTC CASSADGWGYNEQFF TRBJ2-1 TRBV7-2 . .
TGCGCCAGCAGCCCAAACGAGCCGGGAGGTCACAATGAGCAGTTCTTC CASSPNEPGGHNEQFF TRBJ2-1 TRBV4-3 many TRBD2
TGTGCCAGCAGCTTAGAAGGGGGTGAGCAGTTCTTC CASSLEGGEQFF TRBJ2-1 TRBV11-3 . .
TGTGCCAGCAGACTAAAACAGGTTTTGAACACTGAAGCTTTCTTT CASRLKQVLNTEAFF TRBJ1-1 TRBV27 . .
TGTGCCAGCAGCTCATTCACGGGAGGGCACGAGCAGTACTTC CASSSFTGGHEQYF TRBJ2-7 TRBV5-4 . TRBD2
TGTGCCAGCAGCCCTTGGGGGCAGGAGCTATTTGAAACAAAGGAATATTTT CASSPWGQELFETKEYF TRBJ1-3 TRBV7-9 once .
TGCAGTGCTCTAGCGGAGACCTACGAGCAGTACTTC CSALAETYEQYF TRBJ2-7 TRBV29-1 . TRBD2
TGCAGTGTTAGCACAGATACGCAGTATTTT CSVSTDTQYF TRBJ2-3 TRBV20-1 . .
TGTGCCAGTAGTATTTCTTCGGCTTCACCCCTCCACTTT CASSISSASPLHF TRBJ1-6 TRBV19 . .
TGTGCCAGCACCAAAATTGAACAGGGAATCTTGCACACCGGGGAGCTGTTTTTT CASTKIEQGILHTGELFF TRBJ2-2 TRBV6-4 . .
TGTGCCAGCAGTGAATCGCCGGGAACGGGGACTGAAGCTTTCTTT CASSESPGTGTEAFF TRBJ1-1 TRBV5-6 . .
TGTGCCAGCAGTAACCCCGGGGCGGGGAGCGGCTACACCTTC CASSNPGAGSGYTF TRBJ1-2 TRBV28 . .
TGTGCCAGCAGTTTAGCGGGGGCCTACGAGCAGTACTTC CASSLAGAYEQYF TRBJ2-7 TRBV27 . TRBD2
TGTGCCAGCAGTGAAGGTTTGGAGTCCTACGAGCAGTACTTC CASSEGLESYEQYF TRBJ2-7 TRBV6-1 . .
TGTGCCAGTAGTGGGGCCGGGACTAAGAACACCGGGGAGCTGTTTTTT CASSGAGTKNTGELFF TRBJ2-2 TRBV19 . TRBD2
TGTGCCAGCAGTGAGAGGGGCAGGGTCACCGGGGAGCTGTTTTTT CASSERGRVTGELFF TRBJ2-2 TRBV2 . .
TGTGCCAGCAACACCGGGACTAGAACCTACGAGCAGTACTTC CASNTGTRTYEQYF TRBJ2-7 TRBV28 . TRBD2
TGTGCCAGCAGCCCCTTACTAGCGGGAGGGCCCGGCGAGCAGTACTTC CASSPLLAGGPGEQYF TRBJ2-7 TRBV7-6 . TRBD2
TGTGCCAGCAGTTCACCCGGGACTCGCCTCTACGAGCAGTACTTC CASSSPGTRLYEQYF TRBJ2-7 TRBV28 . .
TGTGCCAGCAGCTTGTGGGGGGCTACGAACACCGGGGAGCTGTTTTTT CASSLWGATNTGELFF TRBJ2-2 TRBV5-8 . .
TGTGCCAGCAGCCCGTCCGGACTTAGAAACACCATATATTTT CASSPSGLRNTIYF TRBJ1-3 TRBV5-6 . .
TGTGCCAGCAGCTTAAAATACTCCTACGAGCAGTACTTC CASSLKYSYEQYF TRBJ2-7 TRBV13 once .
TGTGCCAGCACAGCCTTAGCGGGAGGAGCCGGGGAGCTGTTTTTT CASTALAGGAGELFF TRBJ2-2 TRBV6-5 . TRBD2
TGTGCCAGCAGCTTGGATAGGACAGGGGGAAGGACCGGGGAGCTGTTTTTT CASSLDRTGGRTGELFF TRBJ2-2 TRBV7-9 . TRBD1
TGTGCCAGCAGTTCCTTGCGGTTAGGGGACGATACGCAGTATTTT CASSSLRLGDDTQYF TRBJ2-3 TRBV28 . .
TGCAGCGTTGAGTCGGGACTAGCTGAAAGAAAGCAGTACTTC CSVESGLAERKQYF TRBJ2-7 TRBV29-1 . TRBD2
TGCAGCGTTGAAGATCTGGGGGATTTAGCGGGAGTGTCCTACAATGAGCAGTTCTTC CSVEDLGDLAGVSYNEQFF TRBJ2-1 TRBV29-1 . TRBD2